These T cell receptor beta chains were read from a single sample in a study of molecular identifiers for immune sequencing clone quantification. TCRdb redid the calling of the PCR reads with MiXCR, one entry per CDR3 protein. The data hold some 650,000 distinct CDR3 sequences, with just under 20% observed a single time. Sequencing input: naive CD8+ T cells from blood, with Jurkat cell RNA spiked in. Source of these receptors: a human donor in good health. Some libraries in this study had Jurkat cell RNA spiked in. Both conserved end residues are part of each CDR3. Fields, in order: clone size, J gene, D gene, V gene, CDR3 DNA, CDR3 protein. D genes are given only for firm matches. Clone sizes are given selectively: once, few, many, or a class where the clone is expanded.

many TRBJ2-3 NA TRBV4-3 TGCGCCAGCAGCCACCCCCCCCGTAGCGGAACCACAGATACGCAGTATTTT CASSHPPRSGTTDTQYF
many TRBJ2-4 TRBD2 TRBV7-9 TGTGCCAGCAGCGGGGGACTAGCGGGACAAAACATTCAGTACTTC CASSGGLAGQNIQYF
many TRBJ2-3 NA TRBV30 TGTGCCTGGAGCTCAGAGACAGGACCGCCTCATTCTAGCACAGATACGCAGTATTTT CAWSSETGPPHSSTDTQYF
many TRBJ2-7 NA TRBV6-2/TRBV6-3 TGTGCCCTGGGGCCGGGTCCTTCGATCTACGAGCAGTACTTC CALGPGPSIYEQYF
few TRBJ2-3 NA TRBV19 TGTGCCAGTAGTATGGGTTCTCTAGATACGCAGTATTTT CASSMGSLDTQYF
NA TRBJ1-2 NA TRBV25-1 TGTGCCAGCAGTGACCAAGAGGACTACGGCTACACCTTC CASSDQEDYGYTF
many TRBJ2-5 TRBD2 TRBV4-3 TGCGCCAGCAGCCAAGATCGGGGCGGGAGTTTTGCGGAGACCCAGTACTTC CASSQDRGGSFAETQYF
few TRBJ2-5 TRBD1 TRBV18 TGTGCCAGCTCACCACGGACAGGCCCTATCCAAGAGACCCAGTACTTC CASSPRTGPIQETQYF
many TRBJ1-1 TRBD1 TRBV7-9 TGTGCCAGCAGCTTAAGACAGGGGGCGAACACTGAAGCTTTCTTT CASSLRQGANTEAFF
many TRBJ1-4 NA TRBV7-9 TGTGCCAGCGTGGGGACTCGTGAAAAACTGTTTTTT CASVGTREKLFF
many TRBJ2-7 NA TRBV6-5 TGTGCCAGCAGATCCGCAGGGGACGAGCAGTACTTC CASRSAGDEQYF
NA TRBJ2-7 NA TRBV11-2 TGTGCCAGCAGCTTAGGGGGAGTGGACACCCACTACGAGCAGTACTTC CASSLGGVDTHYEQYF
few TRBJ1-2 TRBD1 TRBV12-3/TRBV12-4 TGTGCCAGCAGCCTTGCCGGGACAGGGGGCGTGGATGGCTACACCTTC CASSLAGTGGVDGYTF
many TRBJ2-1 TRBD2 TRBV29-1 TGCAGCGTTGAGGGACTAGCAGGTGAGCAGTTCTTC CSVEGLAGEQFF
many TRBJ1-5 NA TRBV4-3 TGCGCCAGCAGCCAAGATCGATGGGGGAATCAGCCCCAGCATTTT CASSQDRWGNQPQHF
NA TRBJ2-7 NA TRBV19 TGTGCCAGTAGCCCCGGCTCCCAATTTACGTACGAGCAGTACTTC CASSPGSQFTYEQYF
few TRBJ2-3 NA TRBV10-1 TGCGCCAGCAGTGAGCCCGGAGATACGCAGTATTTT CASSEPGDTQYF
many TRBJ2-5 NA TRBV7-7 TGTGCTAGCAGCTTAAGTCCAGGGTACCAAGAGACCCAGTACTTC CASSLSPGYQETQYF
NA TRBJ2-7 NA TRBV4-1 TGCGCCAGCAGCCAAGTTCCGGGACCAGGATACGAGCAGTACTTC CASSQVPGPGYEQYF
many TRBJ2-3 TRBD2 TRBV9 TGTGCCAGCAGCCCAGAACCCAGCGGGAGAACCCTAGATACGCAGTATTTT CASSPEPSGRTLDTQYF
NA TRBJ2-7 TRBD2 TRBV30 TGTGCCTGGAGCCCCCCCCTAGCGGGCTCCTACGAGCAGTACTTC CAWSPPLAGSYEQYF
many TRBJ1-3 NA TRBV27 TGTGCCAGCAGTCCCCGTCGGGGAGAAAACACCATATATTTT CASSPRRGENTIYF
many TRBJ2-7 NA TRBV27 TGTGCCAGCAGTGCCTCACTAGCAGCCTACGAGCAGTACTTC CASSASLAAYEQYF
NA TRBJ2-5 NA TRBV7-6 TGTGCCAGCAGCGCCAGGGACACGGAGGGTCAAGAGACCCAGTACTTC CASSARDTEGQETQYF
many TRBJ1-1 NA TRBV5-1 TGCGCCAGCTCAGGGGATCGGGACACTGAAGCTTTCTTT CASSGDRDTEAFF
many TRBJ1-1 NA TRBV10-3 TGTGCCATTAGTACAGGGACTGAAGCTTTCTTT CAISTGTEAFF
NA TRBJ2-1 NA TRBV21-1 TGTGCCAGCAGCAAAGCGGACCTCCCCCTGGACCAGAGCTCCTACAATGAGCAGTTCTTC CASSKADLPLDQSSYNEQFF
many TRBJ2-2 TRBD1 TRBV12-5 TGTGCTAGTGGTTTGGTTCTGGGGACAGACACCGGGGAGCTGTTTTTT CASGLVLGTDTGELFF